The 23 T cell receptor beta chains listed next were all sequenced from one sample in a study of OX40 agonist ivuxolimab in advanced cancers. Libraries were constructed by the immunoSEQ multiplex PCR assay. TCRdb's version of the immuneACCESS table is confined to in-frame rearrangements and falls short of the full clone set. An unresolved V gene accounts for under half of the shortfall where checked; the remainder is of unknown origin. This sample lists 67,000 or so clones; around 87% were detected once. The top ten clonotypes cover 0.9% to 1.2% of the sample. Sequencing was performed on CD4+ or CD8+ T cells sorted from blood, taken in a trial of the OX40 agonist ivuxolimab. The receptors come from an adult with an advanced solid tumor such as melanoma, head and neck, liver or kidney cancer.

This rearrangement joins TRBV7-9 to TRBJ1-4; 7 bases fit TRBD1. V was pared by 4 bases and J by 8 bases, with 13 bases of the junction left unmatched. This CDR3 region has 16 residues. The germline V gene has CDR1 SEHNR and CDR2 FQNEAQ (reference sequence). The CDR3 spells CASSSKGGAGPEKLFF. DNA for the CDR3: TGTGCCAGCAGCTCAAAAGGGGGCGCGGGGCCCGAAAAACTGTTTTTT.

This clone was counted only a few times. The genes are TRBV5-1 and TRBJ2-1; 7 nucleotides agree with TRBD2. CDR3 length equals 12 residues. CDR1 is SGHRS and CDR2 is YFSETQ in the germline V gene. V was pared by 5 bases and J by 9 bases, with 5 bases of the junction left unmatched. This chain's CDR3 is CASRVPGGEQFF. The CDR3 DNA reads TGCGCCAGCAGGGTGCCGGGGGGTGAGCAGTTCTTC.

The rearrangement uses TRBV7-2 and TRBJ2-7, with 11 bases that match TRBD2. The CDR3 covers 14 residues. Trimming removed 5 bases from V and 6 bases from J; junction bases left unmatched: 6. Per the germline V gene, CDR1 is SGHTA and CDR2 is FQGNSA. The CDR3 nucleotides are TGTGCCAGCAGCACCCGTAGCGGGAGGGGCGAGCAGTACTTC. Protein sequence: CASSTRSGRGEQYF.

The chain is built from TRBV5-4 and TRBJ2-7, with D possibly TRBD2 on 7 matching bases. The CDR3 spans 14 residues. Germline assignment: CDR1 SGHNT and CDR2 YYREEE (reference sequence). Trimming took off 0 bases at V and 5 bases at J, with 12 bases between the two ends. The chain's CDR3 is CASSLGGGGNEQYF. In DNA, the CDR3 is TGTGCCAGCAGCTTGGGCGGGGGCGGAAACGAGCAGTACTTC. Combining the CDR3 with reference TRBV5-4 and TRBJ2-7 gives the whole variable domain ETGVTQSPTHLIKTRGQQVTLRCSSQSGHNTVSWYQQALGQGPQFIFQYYREEENGRGNFPPRFSGLQFPNYSSELNVNALELDDSALYLCASSLGGGGNEQYFGPGTRLTVT.

The chain combines TRBV4-2 with TRBJ2-1, with 16 nucleotides matching TRBD2. V lost 4 bases, J lost 8 bases, and 5 bases stayed unmatched. Germline V gene sequence: CDR1 LGHNA, CDR2 YNFKEQ. The length of the CDR3 is 16 residues. CDR3 in DNA: TGTGCCAGCAGCCCAGGGACTAGCGGGAGGGTTGATGAGCAGTTCTTC. It specifies CASSPGTSGRVDEQFF.

The rearrangement links TRBV7-3 to TRBJ1-5, with 10 positions matching TRBD1. Germline CDR1 SGHTA, CDR2 FQGTGA. CDR3 length equals 18 residues. V trimming: 5 bases; J trimming: 3 bases; junction bases outside the gene matches: 13. The CDR3 DNA sequence: TGTGCCAGCAGCCCCGGGACAGGGGCGCAGAGGGCCAATCAGCCCCAGCATTTT. Translating gives CASSPGTGAQRANQPQHF.

This sequence joins TRBV5-4 and TRBJ2-2; TRBD2 aligns across 8 bases. The CDR3 loop spans 16 amino acids. The V and J ends lost 6 bases and 5 bases, in that order; junction bases with no gene match: 12. Looked up from germline, CDR1 is SGHNT and CDR2 is YYREEE (reference sequence). This CDR3 reads CASTPRSGSGTGELFF. The CDR3 region has the DNA TGTGCCAGCACTCCCCGCAGCGGGAGTGGTACCGGGGAGCTGTTTTTT.

In this sample, this clone turned up once. The chain employs TRBV5-6 and TRBJ2-1; 8 nucleotides align to TRBD1. Trimming took 2 bases from V and 2 from J; bases not matched to a gene: 3. The germline gives CDR1 SGHDT, CDR2 YYEEEE. This CDR3 spans 15 amino acids. CDR3 coding DNA: TGTGCCAGCAGCTTTACGGGACAGGCCTACAATGAGCAGTTCTTC. This translates into CASSFTGQAYNEQFF.

The chain links TRBV27 to TRBJ2-7; 8 bases map to TRBD2. After removal of 7 bases from V and 3 bases from J, the junction contained 2 bases not matched to a gene. Germline CDR1 reads MNHEY; CDR2 reads SMNVEV (reference sequence). This CDR3 has 12 residues. CDR3 nucleotides: TGTGCCAGCAAGACTAGCGACTACGAGCAGTACTTC. Its translation is CASKTSDYEQYF.

This rearrangement joins TRBV11-2 to TRBJ2-7; 9 bases are shared with TRBD1. Germline V gene sequence: CDR1 SGHAT, CDR2 FQNNGV. Trimming cost V 5 bases and J 5 bases; bases outside gene matches: 7. The CDR3 contains 14 residues. In DNA, the CDR3 is TGTGCCAGCAGCACCGGGACAGGGCCGGACGAGCAGTACTTC. Amino acids: CASSTGTGPDEQYF.

This clone appeared once. This rearrangement joins TRBV28 to TRBJ2-1; possibly TRBD2 for D (6 bases). Germline CDR1 and CDR2: MDHEN and SYDVKM. Between the trimmed V and J ends, which lost 10 bases and 15 bases, there was a span of 16 bases. The CDR3 contains 10 residues. The CDR3 DNA is TGTGCCACCACCGGGACTCGTTGGTTCTTC. Its protein product is CATTGTRWFF.

This clone has only a few counts. The rearrangement joins TRBV5-1 to TRBJ2-2; no firm D call. Germline CDR1 and CDR2: SGHRS and YFSETQ. This CDR3 contains 14 residues. With 3 bases removed from V and 2 bases from J, the gap between germline ends came to 8 bases. CDR3 sequence: CASSSLGNTGELFF. For the CDR3, the DNA is TGCGCCAGCAGCTCCCTGGGAAACACCGGGGAGCTGTTTTTT.

This clone was picked up a small number of times. The chain recombines TRBV29-1 with TRBJ1-4, with D hard to call. The CDR3 totals 13 residues. Germline-derived CDR1 and CDR2 are SQVTM and ANQGSEA. Trimming stripped 4 bases from V and 0 bases from J, with 6 bases between. The CDR3 region has the DNA TGCAGCGTTGGACAAGCAACTAATGAAAAACTGTTTTTT. Amino acid sequence: CSVGQATNEKLFF.

The V gene is TRBV25-1, the J gene TRBJ2-5; 8 nucleotides align to TRBD2. This CDR3 is 16 amino acids long. V shed 1 base and J 5 bases; nucleotides not matched to a gene: 9. Germline V gene sequence: CDR1 MGHDK, CDR2 SYGVNS. The CDR3 region is CASSESRGGRRETQYF. The DNA of the CDR3 is TGTGCCAGCAGTGAATCCCGGGGGGGTCGTCGTGAGACCCAGTACTTC.

This clone was counted a few times. CDR3 sequence (DNA): TGTGCCAGCAGCCTGAGGGGGTTGGGAGGGACTAGTAACTACGAGCAGTACTTC. The encoded protein is CASSLRGLGGTSNYEQYF. The rearrangement links TRBV5-6 to TRBJ2-7; 8 bases line up with TRBD2. V dropped 4 bases and J dropped 3; count of bases not matched to a gene: 18. This CDR3 region has 18 residues. Germline V CDR1 and CDR2: SGHDT, YYEEEE.

The rearrangement links TRBV7-9 to TRBJ2-5; D gene uncertain. Germline loops: CDR1 SEHNR, CDR2 FQNEAQ (reference sequence). V dropped 0 bases and J dropped 7 bases, with 15 bases sitting between them. This CDR3 contains 15 residues. The DNA of the CDR3 is TGTGCCAGCAGCTTAGCAGGCCGGGCGGCGGCGACCCAGTACTTC. Translating gives CASSLAGRAAATQYF.

The chain employs TRBV27 and TRBJ2-5, with 10 nucleotides matching TRBD1. Looked up from germline, CDR1 is MNHEY and CDR2 is SMNVEV (reference sequence). The CDR3 contains 16 residues. The J segment lost 5 bases and the V segment lost 4 bases, leaving 10 bases of the junction unmatched. CDR3 in DNA: TGTGCCAGCAGTTCAGTTGGGACAGGGGAATGGGAGACCCAGTACTTC. It codes for CASSSVGTGEWETQYF.

This chain joins TRBV5-1 and TRBJ2-3, with TRBD1 identical over 8 bases. V was clipped by 6 bases and J by 6 bases; unmatched bases: 18. The V gene's germline CDR1 is SGHRS and CDR2 YFSETQ. The CDR3 contains 17 residues. CDR3 DNA sequence: TGCGCCAGCACCAATTGGATCGCAGGGGGCAGGTGGGATACGCAGTATTTT. Its translation: CASTNWIAGGRWDTQYF.

The chain carries TRBV7-2 and TRBJ2-5; D is unclear. V dropped 2 bases and J dropped 5 bases, with 6 bases sitting between them. Germline V gene data show CDR1 as SGHTA and CDR2 as FQGNSA. CDR3 length equals 12 residues. The CDR3 DNA sequence: TGTGCCAGCAGCTTATTCGGGGAGACCCAGTACTTC. It is translated as CASSLFGETQYF.

The chain joins TRBV5-1 to TRBJ2-3; D is perhaps TRBD2 (6 bases). CDR3 length: 16 residues. Germline V gene lookup returns CDR1 SGHRS and CDR2 YFSETQ. Trimming stripped 4 bases from V and 0 bases from J, with 15 bases between. In nucleotides, the CDR3 is TGCGCCAGCAGCCCCGGGCTAGCGTCTAGCACAGATACGCAGTATTTT. Amino acid sequence: CASSPGLASSTDTQYF.

The J gene is TRBJ2-3, the V gene TRBV25-1; unclear D gene. There are 15 residues in the CDR3. Trimming took off 4 bases at V and 0 bases at J, with 11 bases between the two ends. Germline-derived CDR1 and CDR2 are MGHDK and SYGVNS. This chain's CDR3 is CASSATTYSTDTQYF. In DNA, the CDR3 is TGTGCCAGCAGTGCCACTACATATAGCACAGATACGCAGTATTTT.

Written as DNA, the CDR3 is TGCGCCAGCAGCTTGGCCGGGACAGGGGACTACACCTTC. Its translation: CASSLAGTGDYTF. The V call is TRBV5-1, the J call TRBJ1-2; 10 nucleotides line up with TRBD1. Germline CDR1 is SGHRS and CDR2 is YFSETQ. CDR3 length: 13 amino acids. J lost 10 bases, V lost 0 bases, and 3 bases had no gene match. The variable domain in full, with the rest retrieved from reference TRBV5-1 and TRBJ1-2, is KAGVTQTPRYLIKTRGQQVTLSCSPISGHRSVSWYQQTPGQGLQFLFEYFSETQRNKGNFPGRFSGRQFSNSRSEMNVSTLELGDSALYLCASSLAGTGDYTFGSGTRLTVV.

This clone occurred a few times. J is TRBJ1-1 and V is TRBV30; 10 nucleotides match TRBD1. Unmatched junction bases numbered 2, after V lost 2 bases and J lost 2 bases. Germline CDR1 reads GTSNPN; CDR2 reads SVGIG (reference sequence). CDR3 length: 14 residues. The chain's CDR3 is CAWSWDRGNTEAFF. Here the CDR3 DNA reads TGTGCCTGGAGTTGGGACAGGGGAAACACTGAAGCTTTCTTT.